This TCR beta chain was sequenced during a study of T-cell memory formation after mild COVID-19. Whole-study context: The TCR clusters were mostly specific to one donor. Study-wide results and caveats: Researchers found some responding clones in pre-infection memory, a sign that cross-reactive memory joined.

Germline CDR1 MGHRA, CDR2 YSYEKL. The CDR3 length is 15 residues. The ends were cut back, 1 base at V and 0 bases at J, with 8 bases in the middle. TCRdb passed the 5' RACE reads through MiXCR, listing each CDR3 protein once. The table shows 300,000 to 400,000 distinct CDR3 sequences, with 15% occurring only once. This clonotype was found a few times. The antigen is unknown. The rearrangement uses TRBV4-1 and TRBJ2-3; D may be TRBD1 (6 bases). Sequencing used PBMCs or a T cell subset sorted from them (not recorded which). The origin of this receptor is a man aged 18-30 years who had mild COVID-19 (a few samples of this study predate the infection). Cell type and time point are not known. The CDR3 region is CASSQGDTSTDTQYF. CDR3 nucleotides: TGCGCCAGCAGCCAAGGGGACACTAGCACAGATACGCAGTATTTT.